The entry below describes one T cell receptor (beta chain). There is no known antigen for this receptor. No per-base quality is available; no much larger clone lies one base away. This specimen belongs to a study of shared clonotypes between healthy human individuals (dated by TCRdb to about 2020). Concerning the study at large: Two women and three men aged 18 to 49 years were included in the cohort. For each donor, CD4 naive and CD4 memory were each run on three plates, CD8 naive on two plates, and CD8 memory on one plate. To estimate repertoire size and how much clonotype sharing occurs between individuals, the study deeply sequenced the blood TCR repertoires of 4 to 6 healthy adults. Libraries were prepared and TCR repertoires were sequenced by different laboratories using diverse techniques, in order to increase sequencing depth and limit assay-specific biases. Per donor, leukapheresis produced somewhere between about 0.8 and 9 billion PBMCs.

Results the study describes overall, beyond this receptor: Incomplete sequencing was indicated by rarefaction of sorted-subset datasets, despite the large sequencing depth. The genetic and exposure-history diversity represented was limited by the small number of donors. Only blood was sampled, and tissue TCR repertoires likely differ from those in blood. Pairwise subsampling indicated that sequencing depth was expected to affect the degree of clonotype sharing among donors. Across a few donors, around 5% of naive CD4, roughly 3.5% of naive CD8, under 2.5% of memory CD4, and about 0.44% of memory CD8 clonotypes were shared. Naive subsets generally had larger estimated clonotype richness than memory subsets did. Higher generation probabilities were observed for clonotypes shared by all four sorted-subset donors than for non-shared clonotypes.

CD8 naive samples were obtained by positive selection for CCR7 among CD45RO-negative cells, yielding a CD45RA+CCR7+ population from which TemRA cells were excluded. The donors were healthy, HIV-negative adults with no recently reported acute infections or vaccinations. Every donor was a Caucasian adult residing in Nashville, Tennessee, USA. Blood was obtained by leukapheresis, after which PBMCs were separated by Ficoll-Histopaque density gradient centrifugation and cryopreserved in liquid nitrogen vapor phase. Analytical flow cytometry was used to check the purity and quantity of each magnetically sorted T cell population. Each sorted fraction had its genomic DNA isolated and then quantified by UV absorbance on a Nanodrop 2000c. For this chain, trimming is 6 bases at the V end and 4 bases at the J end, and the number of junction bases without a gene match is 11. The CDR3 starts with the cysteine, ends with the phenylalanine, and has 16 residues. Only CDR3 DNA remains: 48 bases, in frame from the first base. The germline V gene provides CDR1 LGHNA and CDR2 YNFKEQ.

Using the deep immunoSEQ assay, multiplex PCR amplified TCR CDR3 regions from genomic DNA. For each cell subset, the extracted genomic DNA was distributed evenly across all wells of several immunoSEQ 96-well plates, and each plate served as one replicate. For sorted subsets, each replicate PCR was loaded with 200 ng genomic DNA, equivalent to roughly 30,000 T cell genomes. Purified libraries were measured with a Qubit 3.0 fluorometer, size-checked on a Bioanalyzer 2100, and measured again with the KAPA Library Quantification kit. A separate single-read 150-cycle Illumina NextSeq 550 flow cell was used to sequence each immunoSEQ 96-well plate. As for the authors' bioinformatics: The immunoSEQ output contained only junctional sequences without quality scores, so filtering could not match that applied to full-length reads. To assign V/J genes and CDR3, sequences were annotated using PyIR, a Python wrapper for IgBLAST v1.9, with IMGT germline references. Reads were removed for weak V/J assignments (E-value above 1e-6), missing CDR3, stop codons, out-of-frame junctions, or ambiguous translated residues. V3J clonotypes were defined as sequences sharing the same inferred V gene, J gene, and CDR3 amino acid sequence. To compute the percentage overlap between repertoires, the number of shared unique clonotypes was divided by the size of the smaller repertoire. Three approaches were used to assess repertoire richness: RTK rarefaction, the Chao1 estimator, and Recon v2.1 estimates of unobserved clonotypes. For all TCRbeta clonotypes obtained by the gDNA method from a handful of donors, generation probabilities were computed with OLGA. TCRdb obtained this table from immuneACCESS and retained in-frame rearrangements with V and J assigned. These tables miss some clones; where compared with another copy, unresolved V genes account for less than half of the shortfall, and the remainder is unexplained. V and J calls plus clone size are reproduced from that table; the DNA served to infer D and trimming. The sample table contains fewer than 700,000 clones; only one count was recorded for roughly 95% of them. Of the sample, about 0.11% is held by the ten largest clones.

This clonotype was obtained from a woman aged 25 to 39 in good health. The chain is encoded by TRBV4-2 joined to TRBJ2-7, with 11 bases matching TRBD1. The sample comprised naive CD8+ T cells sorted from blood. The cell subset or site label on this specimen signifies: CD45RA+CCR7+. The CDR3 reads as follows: CASSPAEGQGAYEQYF. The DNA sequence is TGTGCCAGCAGTCCTGCCGAAGGACAGGGGGCTTACGAGCAGTACTTC.